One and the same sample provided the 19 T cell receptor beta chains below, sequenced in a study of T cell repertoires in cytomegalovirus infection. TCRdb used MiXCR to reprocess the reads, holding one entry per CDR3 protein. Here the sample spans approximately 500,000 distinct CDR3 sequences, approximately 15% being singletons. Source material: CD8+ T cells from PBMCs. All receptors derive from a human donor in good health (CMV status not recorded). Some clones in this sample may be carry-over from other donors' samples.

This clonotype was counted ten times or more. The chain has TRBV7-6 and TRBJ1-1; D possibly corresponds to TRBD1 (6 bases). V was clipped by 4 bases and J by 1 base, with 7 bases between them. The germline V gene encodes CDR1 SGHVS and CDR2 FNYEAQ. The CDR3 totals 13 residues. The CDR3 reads CASSSGQNTEAFF. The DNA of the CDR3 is TGTGCCAGCAGCTCGGGACAGAACACTGAAGCTTTCTTT. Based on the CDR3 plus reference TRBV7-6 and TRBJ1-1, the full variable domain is GAGVSQSPRYKVTKRGQDVALRCDPISGHVSLYWYRQALGQGPEFLTYFNYEAQQDKSGLPNDRFSAERPEGSISTLTIQRTEQRDSAMYRCASSSGQNTEAFFGQGTRLTVV.

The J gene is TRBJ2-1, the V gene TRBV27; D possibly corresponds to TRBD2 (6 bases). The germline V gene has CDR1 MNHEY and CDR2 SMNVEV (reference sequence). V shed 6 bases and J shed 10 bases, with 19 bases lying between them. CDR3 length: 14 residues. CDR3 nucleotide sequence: TGTGCCAGCAGCCCGGGAGCGCTTGGGGTCGAGCAGTTCTTC. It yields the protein CASSPGALGVEQFF.

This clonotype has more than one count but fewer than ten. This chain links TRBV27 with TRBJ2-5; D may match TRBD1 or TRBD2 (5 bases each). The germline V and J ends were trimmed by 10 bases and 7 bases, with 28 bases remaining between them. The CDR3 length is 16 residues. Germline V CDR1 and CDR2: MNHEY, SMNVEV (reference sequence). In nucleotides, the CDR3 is TGTGCCACGTCACTAACCCCGGGGCAGGCTGATCGGACCCAGTACTTC. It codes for CATSLTPGQADRTQYF.

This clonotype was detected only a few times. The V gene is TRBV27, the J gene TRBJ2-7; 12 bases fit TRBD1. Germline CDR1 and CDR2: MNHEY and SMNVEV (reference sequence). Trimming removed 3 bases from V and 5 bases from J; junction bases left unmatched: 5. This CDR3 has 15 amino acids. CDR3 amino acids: CASSLGTGGDNEQYF. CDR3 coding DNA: TGTGCCAGCAGTTTGGGGACAGGGGGCGACAACGAGCAGTACTTC.

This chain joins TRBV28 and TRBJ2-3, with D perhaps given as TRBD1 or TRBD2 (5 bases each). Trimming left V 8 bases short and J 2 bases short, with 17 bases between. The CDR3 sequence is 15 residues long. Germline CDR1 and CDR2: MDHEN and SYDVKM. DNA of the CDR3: TGTGCCAGCCAAGGGACGGCGCTCTCCACAGATACGCAGTATTTT. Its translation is CASQGTALSTDTQYF.

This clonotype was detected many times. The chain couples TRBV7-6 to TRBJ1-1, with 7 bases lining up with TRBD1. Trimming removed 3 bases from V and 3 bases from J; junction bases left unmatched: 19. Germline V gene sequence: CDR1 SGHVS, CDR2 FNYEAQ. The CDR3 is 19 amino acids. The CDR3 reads CASSFPQLTGTKDYTEAFF. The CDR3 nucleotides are TGTGCCAGCAGCTTCCCTCAGTTGACAGGGACTAAGGATTACACTGAAGCTTTCTTT.

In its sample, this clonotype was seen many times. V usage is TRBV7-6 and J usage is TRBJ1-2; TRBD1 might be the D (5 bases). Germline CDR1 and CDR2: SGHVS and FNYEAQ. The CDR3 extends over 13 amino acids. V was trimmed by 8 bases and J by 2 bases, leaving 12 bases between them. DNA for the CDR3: TGTGCCAGCGGAGGGGCAGTCAACTATGGCTACACCTTC. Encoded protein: CASGGAVNYGYTF. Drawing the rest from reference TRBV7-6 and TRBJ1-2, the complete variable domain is GAGVSQSPRYKVTKRGQDVALRCDPISGHVSLYWYRQALGQGPEFLTYFNYEAQQDKSGLPNDRFSAERPEGSISTLTIQRTEQRDSAMYRCASGGAVNYGYTFGSGTRLTVV.

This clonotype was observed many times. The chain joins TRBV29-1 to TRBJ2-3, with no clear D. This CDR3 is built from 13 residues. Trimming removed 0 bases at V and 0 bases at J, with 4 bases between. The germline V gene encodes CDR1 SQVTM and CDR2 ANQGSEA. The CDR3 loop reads CSVEDGSTDTQYF. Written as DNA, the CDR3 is TGCAGCGTTGAAGACGGCAGCACAGATACGCAGTATTTT.

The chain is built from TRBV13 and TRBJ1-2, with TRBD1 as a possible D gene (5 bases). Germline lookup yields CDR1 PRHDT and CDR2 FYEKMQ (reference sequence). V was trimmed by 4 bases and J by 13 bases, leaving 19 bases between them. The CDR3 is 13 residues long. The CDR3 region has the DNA TGTGCCAGCAGCTCCCGGGGGTACACCGCCCCCACCTTC. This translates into CASSSRGYTAPTF.

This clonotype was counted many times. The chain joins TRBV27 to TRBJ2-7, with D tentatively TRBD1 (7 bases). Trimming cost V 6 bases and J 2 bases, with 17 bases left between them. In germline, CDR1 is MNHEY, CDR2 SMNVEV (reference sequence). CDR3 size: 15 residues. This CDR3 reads CASSPQAGGTYEQYF. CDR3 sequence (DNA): TGTGCCAGCAGCCCTCAGGCAGGGGGGACCTACGAGCAGTACTTC.

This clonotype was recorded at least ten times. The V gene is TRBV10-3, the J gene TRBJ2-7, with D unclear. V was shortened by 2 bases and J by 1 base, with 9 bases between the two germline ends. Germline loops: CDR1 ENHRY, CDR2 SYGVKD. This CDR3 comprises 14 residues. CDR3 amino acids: CAISEPDGSYEQYF. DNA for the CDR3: TGTGCCATCAGTGAGCCAGACGGATCCTACGAGCAGTACTTC.

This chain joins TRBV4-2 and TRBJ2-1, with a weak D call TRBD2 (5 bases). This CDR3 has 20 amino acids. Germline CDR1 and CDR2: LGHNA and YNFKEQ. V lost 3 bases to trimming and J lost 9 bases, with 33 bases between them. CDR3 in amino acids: CASSHPDGSEEVEGNPEQFF. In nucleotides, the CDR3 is TGTGCCAGCAGCCACCCCGACGGCTCCGAGGAGGTTGAAGGAAACCCTGAGCAGTTCTTC.

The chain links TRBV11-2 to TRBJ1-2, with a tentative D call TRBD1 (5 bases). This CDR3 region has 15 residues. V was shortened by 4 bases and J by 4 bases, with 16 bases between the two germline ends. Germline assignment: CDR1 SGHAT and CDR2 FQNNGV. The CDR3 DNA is TGTGCCAGCAGCTCCCGGGACGGATCTGGCTATGGCTACACCTTC. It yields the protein CASSSRDGSGYGYTF.

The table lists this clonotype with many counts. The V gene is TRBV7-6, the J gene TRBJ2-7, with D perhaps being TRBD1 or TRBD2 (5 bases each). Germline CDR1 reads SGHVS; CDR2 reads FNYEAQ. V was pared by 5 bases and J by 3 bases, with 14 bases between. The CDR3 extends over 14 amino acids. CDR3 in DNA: TGTGCCAGCAGCCTCTCCGGGACGGACTACGAGCAGTACTTC. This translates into CASSLSGTDYEQYF.

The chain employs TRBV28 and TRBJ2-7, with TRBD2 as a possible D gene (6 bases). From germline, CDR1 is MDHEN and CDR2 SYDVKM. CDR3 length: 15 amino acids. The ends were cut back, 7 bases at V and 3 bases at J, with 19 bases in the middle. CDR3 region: CASTYGRGGIYEQYF. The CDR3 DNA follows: TGTGCCAGCACCTATGGACGGGGCGGGATCTACGAGCAGTACTTC.

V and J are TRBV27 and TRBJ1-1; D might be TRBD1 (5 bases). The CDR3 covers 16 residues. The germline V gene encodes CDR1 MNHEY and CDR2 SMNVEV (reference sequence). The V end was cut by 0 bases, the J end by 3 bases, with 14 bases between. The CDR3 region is CASSLSTRGRDTEAFF. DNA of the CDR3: TGTGCCAGCAGTTTATCTACGAGGGGAAGGGACACTGAAGCTTTCTTT.

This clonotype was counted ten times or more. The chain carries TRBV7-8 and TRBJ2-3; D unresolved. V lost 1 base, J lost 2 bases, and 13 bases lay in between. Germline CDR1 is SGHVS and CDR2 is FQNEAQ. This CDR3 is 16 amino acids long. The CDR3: CASSLGKGTTTDTQYF. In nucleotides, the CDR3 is TGTGCCAGCAGCTTAGGGAAAGGTACCACCACAGATACGCAGTATTTT.

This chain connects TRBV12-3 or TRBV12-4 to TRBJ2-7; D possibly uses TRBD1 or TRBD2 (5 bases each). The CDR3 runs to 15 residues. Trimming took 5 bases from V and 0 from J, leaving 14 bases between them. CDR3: CASSTWDAGSYEQYF. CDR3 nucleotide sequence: TGTGCCAGCAGTACCTGGGACGCAGGCTCCTACGAGCAGTACTTC.

The CDR3 nucleotides are TGTGCCAGCAGTTACCCTGAGGCAGTCGGCTACACCTTC. This translates into CASSYPEAVGYTF. The chain combines TRBV6-2 or TRBV6-3 with TRBJ1-2; no clear D gene. The CDR3 is made up of 13 amino acids. Germline assignment: CDR1 MNHEY and CDR2 SVGEGT. V was cut by 2 bases and J by 8 bases, with 12 bases left in between.